A selection of T cell receptor beta chains follows, all from one sample in a study of patients and donors after allogeneic stem cell transplantation. TCRdb analysed the RT-PCR reads with MiXCR anew, one entry per CDR3 protein. The table has about a million distinct CDR3 sequences, more than 15% seen once. Sequences were obtained from blood, either unsorted or a sorted T cell fraction (not recorded which). The receptors stem from a human donor who was either an allogeneic HSCT recipient or a stem cell or donor lymphocyte infusion donor (not recorded which). It is not recorded whose cells these are; they may come from a transplant donor. Both conserved end residues are part of each CDR3. A D gene is named only where the DNA matches it firmly. Clone size, where shown, is once, few, many, or a class for clones that have expanded.

clone_size: many
v_call: TRBV7-2
j_call: TRBJ2-3
d_call: TRBD2
cdr3_aa: CASSASGGGTDTQYF
cdr3_nt: TGTGCCAGCAGCGCTAGCGGGGGGGGCACAGATACGCAGTATTTT

clone_size: .
v_call: TRBV7-8
j_call: TRBJ1-1
d_call: .
cdr3_aa: CASSLAGGRFTEAFF
cdr3_nt: TGTGCCAGCAGCTTAGCGGGAGGAAGGTTCACTGAAGCTTTCTTT

clone_size: few
v_call: TRBV20-1
j_call: TRBJ1-2
d_call: .
cdr3_aa: CSARDSGRGSYGYTF
cdr3_nt: TGCAGTGCTAGAGATTCGGGCAGGGGAAGCTATGGCTACACCTTC

clone_size: few
v_call: TRBV27
j_call: TRBJ2-3
d_call: TRBD2
cdr3_aa: CASSFLAGLGDTQYF
cdr3_nt: TGTGCCAGCAGTTTCCTAGCGGGGCTTGGAGATACGCAGTATTTT

clone_size: few
v_call: TRBV2
j_call: TRBJ2-7
d_call: TRBD2
cdr3_aa: CASNGGGDYEQYF
cdr3_nt: TGTGCCAGCAACGGGGGGGGGGATTACGAGCAGTACTTC

clone_size: .
v_call: TRBV5-1
j_call: TRBJ1-2
d_call: .
cdr3_aa: CASSLVGDYGYAF
cdr3_nt: TGCGCCAGCAGCTTGGTTGGGGACTATGGCTACGCCTTC

clone_size: .
v_call: TRBV27
j_call: TRBJ2-1
d_call: .
cdr3_aa: CASTPRRAYGNEQFF
cdr3_nt: TGTGCCAGCACTCCCCGACGGGCTTACGGGAATGAGCAGTTCTTC

clone_size: .
v_call: TRBV7-8
j_call: TRBJ1-4
d_call: .
cdr3_aa: CASSNPGIFDEKLFF
cdr3_nt: TGTGCCAGCAGCAACCCTGGTATATTTGACGAAAAACTGTTTTTT

clone_size: .
v_call: TRBV5-1
j_call: TRBJ1-1
d_call: .
cdr3_aa: CASSLSRRGNEAFF
cdr3_nt: TGCGCCAGCAGCTTGTCTCGCAGGGGAAATGAAGCTTTCTTT

clone_size: .
v_call: TRBV6-2/TRBV6-3
j_call: TRBJ1-2
d_call: TRBD1
cdr3_aa: CASSQTGTGNGYTF
cdr3_nt: TGTGCCAGCAGTCAAACCGGGACAGGGAACGGCTACACCTTC

clone_size: .
v_call: TRBV19
j_call: TRBJ1-2
d_call: .
cdr3_aa: CASNHPGQANYGYTF
cdr3_nt: TGTGCCAGTAACCACCCCGGACAAGCTAACTATGGCTACACCTTC

clone_size: few
v_call: TRBV2
j_call: TRBJ2-3
d_call: TRBD2
cdr3_aa: CASSPWRGIGTDTQYF
cdr3_nt: TGTGCCAGCAGTCCTTGGCGGGGGATTGGTACAGATACGCAGTATTTT

clone_size: few
v_call: TRBV9
j_call: TRBJ1-4
d_call: TRBD1
cdr3_aa: CASSGRGHEKLFF
cdr3_nt: TGTGCCAGCAGCGGAAGGGGGCATGAAAAACTGTTTTTT

clone_size: few
v_call: TRBV5-1
j_call: TRBJ2-3
d_call: TRBD1
cdr3_aa: CASSPRTGWGTDTQYF
cdr3_nt: TGCGCCAGCAGCCCACGGACAGGGTGGGGCACAGATACGCAGTATTTT

clone_size: few
v_call: TRBV6-2/TRBV6-3
j_call: TRBJ1-1
d_call: TRBD1
cdr3_aa: CASSYNRDRYTEAFF
cdr3_nt: TGTGCCAGCAGTTACAACCGGGACAGGTACACTGAAGCTTTCTTT

clone_size: few
v_call: TRBV7-2
j_call: TRBJ1-2
d_call: .
cdr3_aa: CASSLGSRDNYGYTF
cdr3_nt: TGTGCCAGCAGCTTAGGAAGCAGGGATAACTATGGCTACACCTTC

clone_size: many
v_call: TRBV11-2
j_call: TRBJ2-1
d_call: TRBD1
cdr3_aa: CASSLDVGQNNEQFF
cdr3_nt: TGTGCCAGCAGCTTAGATGTGGGACAGAACAATGAGCAGTTCTTC

clone_size: .
v_call: TRBV25-1
j_call: TRBJ1-2
d_call: TRBD1
cdr3_aa: CASSEPGQGTNGYTF
cdr3_nt: TGTGCCAGCAGTGAACCCGGACAGGGAACTAATGGCTACACCTTC

clone_size: .
v_call: TRBV6-1
j_call: TRBJ2-2
d_call: .
cdr3_aa: CASKVKVYTGELFF
cdr3_nt: TGTGCCAGCAAGGTGAAGGTCTACACCGGGGAGCTGTTTTTT

clone_size: .
v_call: TRBV20-1
j_call: TRBJ2-1
d_call: TRBD2
cdr3_aa: CSARDLAGSAYNEQFF
cdr3_nt: TGCAGTGCTAGAGACCTAGCGGGGTCTGCCTACAATGAGCAGTTCTTC

clone_size: .
v_call: TRBV20-1
j_call: TRBJ2-7
d_call: .
cdr3_aa: CSARVSSGRSYEQYF
cdr3_nt: TGCAGTGCTAGAGTGTCCAGCGGGCGCTCCTACGAGCAGTACTTC

clone_size: few
v_call: TRBV29-1
j_call: TRBJ1-1
d_call: .
cdr3_aa: CSVRQANTEAFF
cdr3_nt: TGCAGCGTTCGGCAGGCCAACACTGAAGCTTTCTTT

clone_size: .
v_call: TRBV7-2
j_call: TRBJ1-2
d_call: TRBD1
cdr3_aa: CASSLGQGMSYGYTF
cdr3_nt: TGTGCCAGCAGCTTAGGACAGGGGATGTCTTATGGCTACACCTTC

clone_size: few
v_call: TRBV2
j_call: TRBJ2-2
d_call: .
cdr3_aa: CASSVEGVNTGELFF
cdr3_nt: TGTGCCAGCAGTGTCGAAGGGGTGAACACCGGGGAGCTGTTTTTT

clone_size: few
v_call: TRBV20-1
j_call: TRBJ2-4
d_call: .
cdr3_aa: CSVNSHRDIQYF
cdr3_nt: TGCAGTGTTAATAGTCACAGGGACATTCAGTACTTC

clone_size: few
v_call: TRBV5-1
j_call: TRBJ1-4
d_call: .
cdr3_aa: CASSPYRRGGRHEKLFF
cdr3_nt: TGCGCCAGCAGCCCATATCGAAGAGGAGGAAGGCATGAAAAACTGTTTTTT

clone_size: few
v_call: TRBV4-3
j_call: TRBJ2-3
d_call: TRBD2
cdr3_aa: CASSQQTSGGLGTDTQYF
cdr3_nt: TGCGCCAGCAGCCAACAGACTAGCGGGGGCCTTGGCACAGATACGCAGTATTTT

clone_size: .
v_call: TRBV7-3
j_call: TRBJ2-1
d_call: TRBD1
cdr3_aa: CASSIRQGKQFF
cdr3_nt: TGTGCCAGCAGCATCAGACAGGGAAAGCAGTTCTTC

clone_size: few
v_call: TRBV29-1
j_call: TRBJ2-7
d_call: TRBD1
cdr3_aa: CSGRTGTNEQYF
cdr3_nt: TGCAGCGGACGGACAGGGACGAACGAGCAGTACTTC

clone_size: .
v_call: TRBV5-1
j_call: TRBJ2-3
d_call: .
cdr3_aa: CASSSQGVADTQYF
cdr3_nt: TGCGCCAGCAGCTCACAGGGAGTCGCAGATACGCAGTATTTT

clone_size: few
v_call: TRBV5-1
j_call: TRBJ2-1
d_call: .
cdr3_aa: CASSLVSRVSYNEQFF
cdr3_nt: TGCGCCAGCAGCTTGGTTTCGCGAGTTAGCTACAATGAGCAGTTCTTC

clone_size: few
v_call: TRBV6-2/TRBV6-3
j_call: TRBJ1-5
d_call: .
cdr3_aa: CASRGPRVGPQHF
cdr3_nt: TGTGCCAGCAGAGGACCTCGGGTAGGGCCCCAGCATTTT

clone_size: .
v_call: TRBV29-1
j_call: TRBJ2-1
d_call: TRBD2
cdr3_aa: CSVEGLAGRNEQFF
cdr3_nt: TGCAGCGTTGAGGGACTAGCGGGGAGGAATGAGCAGTTCTTC

clone_size: .
v_call: TRBV20-1
j_call: TRBJ2-5
d_call: TRBD2
cdr3_aa: CSARGLAGQETQYF
cdr3_nt: TGCAGTGCTAGAGGGCTAGCGGGCCAAGAGACCCAGTACTTC

clone_size: .
v_call: TRBV12-3/TRBV12-4
j_call: TRBJ2-7
d_call: TRBD1
cdr3_aa: CASSETGGFNYEQYF
cdr3_nt: TGTGCCAGCAGTGAGACAGGGGGATTTAACTACGAGCAGTACTTC

clone_size: many
v_call: TRBV12-3/TRBV12-4
j_call: TRBJ2-1
d_call: .
cdr3_aa: CATHRDRPYNEQFF
cdr3_nt: TGTGCCACACACCGGGACCGTCCCTACAATGAGCAGTTCTTC

clone_size: few
v_call: TRBV20-1
j_call: TRBJ1-5
d_call: .
cdr3_aa: CSARGDGSNQPQHF
cdr3_nt: TGCAGTGCTAGAGGGGACGGTAGCAATCAGCCCCAGCATTTT

clone_size: .
v_call: TRBV9
j_call: TRBJ1-1
d_call: TRBD1
cdr3_aa: CASSGYRGGPEAFF
cdr3_nt: TGTGCCAGCAGCGGTTACAGGGGAGGCCCCGAAGCTTTCTTT

clone_size: .
v_call: TRBV5-1
j_call: TRBJ2-3
d_call: TRBD1
cdr3_aa: CASSLEQGASTDTQYF
cdr3_nt: TGCGCCAGCAGCTTGGAACAGGGGGCGTCCACAGATACGCAGTATTTT

clone_size: .
v_call: TRBV12-3/TRBV12-4
j_call: TRBJ2-5
d_call: .
cdr3_aa: CASSLRGGGGQETQYF
cdr3_nt: TGTGCCAGCAGTCTTCGAGGGGGGGGGGGCCAAGAGACCCAGTACTTC

clone_size: many
v_call: TRBV12-3/TRBV12-4
j_call: TRBJ2-1
d_call: TRBD2
cdr3_aa: CASSLGVEGLAGSYNEQFF
cdr3_nt: TGTGCCAGCAGTTTAGGGGTGGAGGGACTAGCGGGTTCCTACAATGAGCAGTTCTTC

clone_size: few
v_call: TRBV7-9
j_call: TRBJ2-7
d_call: .
cdr3_aa: CASSLDLGPSYEQYF
cdr3_nt: TGTGCCAGCAGCTTAGATTTAGGTCCTTCCTACGAGCAGTACTTC

clone_size: few
v_call: TRBV29-1
j_call: TRBJ1-1
d_call: TRBD1
cdr3_aa: CSVAPRDRGRYTEAFF
cdr3_nt: TGCAGCGTCGCCCCCCGGGACAGGGGGCGATACACTGAAGCTTTCTTT